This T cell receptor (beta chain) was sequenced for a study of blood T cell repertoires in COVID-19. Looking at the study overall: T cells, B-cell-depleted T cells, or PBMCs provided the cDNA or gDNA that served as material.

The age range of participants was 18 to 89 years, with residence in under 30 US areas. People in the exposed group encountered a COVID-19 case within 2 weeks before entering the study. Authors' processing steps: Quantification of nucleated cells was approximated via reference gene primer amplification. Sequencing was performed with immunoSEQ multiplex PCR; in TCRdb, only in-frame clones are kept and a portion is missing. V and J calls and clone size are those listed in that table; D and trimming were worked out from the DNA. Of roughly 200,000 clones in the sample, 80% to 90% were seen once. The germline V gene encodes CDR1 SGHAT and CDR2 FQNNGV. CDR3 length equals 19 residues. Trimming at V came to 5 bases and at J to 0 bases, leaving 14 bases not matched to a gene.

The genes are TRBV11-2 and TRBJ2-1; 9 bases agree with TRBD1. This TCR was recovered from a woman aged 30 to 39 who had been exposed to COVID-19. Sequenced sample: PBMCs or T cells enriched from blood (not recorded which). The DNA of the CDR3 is TGTGCCAGCAGCGAGGGGTGGGACAGGGTGTCGAGCTCCTACAATGAGCAGTTCTTC. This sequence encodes CASSEGWDRVSSSYNEQFF.